Included here is one T cell receptor beta chain sequence, with context. The sample originates from a study of blood T cell repertoires in COVID-19. Looking at the study overall: Samples of COVID-19 (acute and convalescent) were obtained from the United States, Italy and Spain.

Sequenced by immunoSEQ multiplex PCR; TCRdb stores in-frame clones only, minus some. The sample contains about 150,000 clones, around 90% of which appear only once. The CDR3 consists of 16 residues. V was trimmed by 3 bases and J by 4 bases, leaving 18 bases between them. Germline CDR1 is SGDLS and CDR2 is YYNGEE. This sequence joins TRBV9 and TRBJ2-3, with D possibly being TRBD2 (7 bases). The sequenced sample was peripheral blood. This TCR came from a man in his 60s with active or convalescent COVID-19. In DNA form, the CDR3 reads TGTGCCAGCAGCGGGAGGGGGGGCCCTCTGGCAGATACGCAGTATTTT. This codes for CASSGRGGPLADTQYF. The full variable domain, with the rest looked up from reference TRBV9 and TRBJ2-3, is DSGVTQTPKHLITATGQRVTLRCSPRSGDLSVYWYQQSLDQGLQFLIQYYNGEERAKGNILERFSAQQFPDLHSELNLSSLELGDSALYFCASSGRGGPLADTQYFGPGTRLTVL.